This T cell receptor (beta chain) was documented in a study of blood T cell repertoires in COVID-19. Study as a whole: Sites in the United States, Italy and Spain provided acute and convalescent COVID-19 samples. Sample material is recorded as cDNA or gDNA derived from T cells, B-cell-depleted T cells, or PBMCs.

In the original workflow: Nucleated cell counts were estimated from reference gene primer amplification. Profiled with immunoSEQ multiplex PCR; TCRdb holds only in-frame clones, not every one. V and J calls and clone size follow that table, whereas D and trimming were derived from the DNA. The profile shows around 190,000 clones, roughly nine tenths of them singletons. V lost 0 bases to trimming and J lost 7 bases, with 9 bases between them. Germline CDR1 reads SGHNT; CDR2 reads YENEEA. The CDR3 spans 13 residues. Sequenced: peripheral blood. The chain couples TRBV11-3 to TRBJ1-1; no reliable D call. The clonotype was recovered from a man between 65 and 85 years old with active or convalescent COVID-19. This chain's CDR3 is CASSLETGFEAFF. The CDR3 bases are TGTGCCAGCAGCTTAGAGACGGGGTTTGAAGCTTTCTTT. The full variable domain, completed using reference TRBV11-3 and TRBJ1-1, is EAGVVQSPRYKIIEKKQPVAFWCNPISGHNTLYWYLQNLGQGPELLIRYENEEAVDDSQLPKDRFSAERLKGVDSTLKIQPAELGDSAVYLCASSLETGFEAFFGQGTRLTVV.